The clone carrying this T cell receptor (beta chain) was detected many times. This sample was included in a study of CD8 T cells in ankylosing spondylitis. The CDR3 is made up of 15 amino acids. Germline CDR1 SGHKS, CDR2 YYEKEE (reference sequence). The V end was cut by 4 bases, the J end by 5 bases, with 18 bases between. TCRdb processed the 5' RACE reads anew with MiXCR; each CDR3 protein has one entry. The profile shows around 120,000 distinct CDR3 sequences, 9.3% of them singletons. The receptor was isolated from a male donor with ankylosing spondylitis or in good health (not recorded which). Sequencing was carried out using blood, either unsorted or a sorted T cell fraction (not recorded which). This chain uses TRBV5-5 with TRBJ1-1; D gene uncertain. CDR3 in DNA: TGTGCCAGCAGCCACCCCCACCCCGGAGAGACTGAAGCTTTCTTT. Its translation is CASSHPHPGETEAFF. Using reference TRBV5-5 and TRBJ1-1 for the parts outside the CDR3, the full variable domain is DAGVTQSPTHLIKTRGQQVTLRCSPISGHKSVSWYQQVLGQGPQFIFQYYEKEERGRGNFPDRFSARQFPNYSSELNVNALLLGDSALYLCASSHPHPGETEAFFGQGTRLTVV.